Listed here is a single T cell receptor beta chain. The antigen remains unidentified. Terminally differentiated effector memory CD45RA+ cells were excluded by CCR7 positive selection of CD45RO-negative cells. The data originate from a study of shared clonotypes between healthy human individuals. Trimming removed 1 base from V and 2 bases from J, with 9 bases in between. From germline, CDR1 is MGHRA and CDR2 YSYEKL. This CDR3 comprises 15 residues. Sequencing was at deep level. TCRdb's copy holds only in-frame clones and misses some; the assay was immunoSEQ multiplex PCR. The profile covers hundreds of thousands of clones, with roughly 98% appearing a single time and approximately 0.3% taken by the ten largest. Broader study findings: Generation probability values for non-shared clonotypes were lower than those for clonotypes shared by all four donors. Richness estimates generally favored naive over memory subsets.

V gene TRBV4-1 combines with J gene TRBJ1-3, with D uncertain. This TCR was sampled from a young man in good health. The specimen was naive CD8+ T cells sorted from blood. CDR3 sequence (DNA): TGCGCCAGCAGCCAAGTAAGCGGGACTGGAAACACCATATATTTT. This encodes CASSQVSGTGNTIYF.